Presented here are 12 T cell receptor beta chains from one specimen sequenced in a study of naive and memory T cell subsets. Both TRBC1 and TRBC2 were covered by a beta constant-region primer of two equimolar oligonucleotides. Ligated cDNA was amplified by four rounds of PCR with nested alpha and beta constant-region primers and SP2. A single record per CDR3 protein comes from TCRdb applying MiXCR to the UMI-ligation and nested PCR reads. The repertoire consists of just over 80,000 distinct CDR3 sequences, with around 9% occurring once and the leading ten covering less than 1.5%. The sample taken for sequencing was naive CD8+ T cells from blood. These receptors were taken from a human donor in good health.

The V call is TRBV12-3 or TRBV12-4, the J call TRBJ2-5, with 10 bases aligning to TRBD1. The CDR3 runs to 15 residues. Unmatched junction bases numbered 6, after V lost 4 bases and J lost 4 bases. DNA of the CDR3: TGTGCCAGCAGTTCCGGGACAGGGGAGATAGAGACCCAGTACTTC. Translation: CASSSGTGEIETQYF.

This clonotype showed up many times. CDR3 loop: CASSLGTVFYNEQFF. CDR3 DNA sequence: TGTGCCAGCAGTTTGGGGACAGTATTCTACAATGAGCAGTTCTTC. The V call is TRBV27, the J call TRBJ2-1; 7 bases map to TRBD1. The CDR3 length is 15 residues. Germline V gives CDR1 MNHEY, CDR2 SMNVEV (reference sequence). J was trimmed by 3 bases and V by 3 bases; bases with no gene match: 5.

A few counts support this clonotype. The chain has TRBV27 and TRBJ2-7; 11 nucleotides line up with TRBD1. V shed 7 bases, J shed 4 bases, and the junction held 3 bases outside the gene matches. Per the germline V gene, CDR1 is MNHEY and CDR2 is SMNVEV (reference sequence). This CDR3 comprises 13 residues. CDR3 sequence (DNA): TGTGCCAGCATGGGGACAGGGGGGTACGAGCAGTACTTC. As protein: CASMGTGGYEQYF.

The chain couples TRBV12-5 to TRBJ2-1; TRBD2 matches at 8 bases. The CDR3 is 15 amino acids. CDR1 and CDR2 (germline): LGHNT, FRNRAP. V lost 5 bases to trimming and J lost 5 bases; unmatched junction nucleotides: 8. CDR3 nucleotide sequence: TGTGCTAGTGGTCCAGCGGGAGCTGCCCACAATGAGCAGTTCTTC. Amino acids: CASGPAGAAHNEQFF.

This clonotype has at least ten counts. V and J are TRBV6-6 and TRBJ2-7; no definite D call. The CDR3 has 13 amino acids. CDR1 is MNHNY, CDR2 SVGAGI, per germline (reference sequence). V dropped 0 bases and J dropped 4 bases, with 7 bases sitting between them. CDR3 sequence reads: CASSYSSAYEQYF. CDR3 nucleotides: TGTGCCAGCAGTTACTCTTCGGCATACGAGCAGTACTTC.

This clonotype came up many times. Lacking the conserved final phenylalanine or tryptophan, this CDR3 likely reflects a read error. The CDR3 DNA reads TGCAGTGCTAGAGATAGCGGGAGGGAAGAGACCCAGTACTTA. Amino acids: CSARDSGREETQYL. The genes are TRBV20-1 and TRBJ2-5, with 11 bases lining up with TRBD2. The CDR3 totals 14 residues. Trimming at V came to 0 bases and at J to 3 bases, leaving 0 bases not matched to a gene. Germline assignment: CDR1 DFQATT and CDR2 SNEGSKA (reference sequence).

This clonotype was seen repeatedly, ten times or more. The chain recombines TRBV29-1 with TRBJ2-1; no firm D call. The CDR3 loop spans 11 amino acids. Germline V gene lookup returns CDR1 SQVTM and CDR2 ANQGSEA. Trimming took 7 bases from V and 8 from J, leaving 12 bases between them. CDR3 coding DNA: TGCAGCGCGACAAACTGGGATGAGCAGTTCTTC. Its translation: CSATNWDEQFF.

In its sample, this clonotype was seen a few times. This chain links TRBV12-3 or TRBV12-4 with TRBJ2-4, with D maybe TRBD2 (5 bases). The CDR3 consists of 16 residues. V lost 3 bases to trimming and J lost 2 bases, with 14 bases between them. The CDR3 sequence: CASSLLEGRSKNIQYF. CDR3 DNA: TGTGCCAGCAGTTTGCTAGAGGGCCGGTCCAAAAACATTCAGTACTTC.

This clonotype has only a few counts. The chain combines TRBV11-2 with TRBJ2-1; a possible D gene is TRBD1 (7 bases). The V and J ends lost 4 bases and 1 base respectively, with 23 bases between them. CDR3 length equals 19 residues. From germline, CDR1 is SGHAT and CDR2 FQNNGV. DNA of the CDR3: TGTGCCAGCAGCTGGGGCCCGGACAGGAGGGCTCCGTCCTACAATGAGCAGTTCTTC. This translates into CASSWGPDRRAPSYNEQFF.

The rearrangement links TRBV20-1 to TRBJ2-7, with D perhaps matching TRBD2 (7 bases). The germline CDR1 and CDR2 sequences are DFQATT and SNEGSKA (reference sequence). The CDR3 sequence is 14 residues long. With 6 bases removed from V and 3 bases from J, the gap between germline ends came to 18 bases. CDR3: CSAREDSQLYEQYF. The CDR3 nucleotides read TGCAGTGCCCGGGAGGACAGTCAGCTCTACGAGCAGTACTTC.

This clonotype was counted ten times or more. The V call is TRBV29-1, the J call TRBJ2-7; D is ambiguous. The CDR3 has 15 residues. V lost 1 base, J lost 1 base, and 14 bases lay in between. Germline-derived CDR1 and CDR2 are SQVTM and ANQGSEA. CDR3 nucleotide sequence: TGCAGCGTTGAAGGGTTGGGGAAGTCGTCCTACGAGCAGTACTTC. Amino acids: CSVEGLGKSSYEQYF.

This clonotype was detected only a few times. The chain has TRBV4-1 and TRBJ2-6; no firm D call. Trimming took off 5 bases at V and 3 bases at J, with 11 bases between the two ends. The CDR3 is 15 residues long. Germline assignment: CDR1 MGHRA and CDR2 YSYEKL. For the CDR3, the DNA is TGCGCCAGCAGCGTACGGACGGATGGGGCCAACGTCCTGACTTTC. It encodes CASSVRTDGANVLTF.